This TCR beta chain was retrieved from a study of T cell changes during pregnancy in multiple sclerosis. Clones were sequenced by immunoSEQ multiplex PCR, and TCRdb holds only the in-frame ones, with some missing. The sample shows about 79,000 clones, about 93% of them seen only once. Trimming took 5 bases from V and 7 from J; bases not matched to a gene: 7. Germline-derived CDR1 and CDR2 are SGHNT and YENEEA. The CDR3 is 13 residues long. The sample consisted of peripheral blood, taken in the second trimester of pregnancy. The genes are TRBV11-3 and TRBJ1-1, with 7 bases aligning to TRBD1. This clonotype was obtained from a female donor in good health, enrolled as a control in a pregnancy study. CDR3 protein: CASSLTGDFEAFF. The CDR3 nucleotides read TGTGCCAGCAGCCTTACAGGGGATTTTGAAGCTTTCTTT.